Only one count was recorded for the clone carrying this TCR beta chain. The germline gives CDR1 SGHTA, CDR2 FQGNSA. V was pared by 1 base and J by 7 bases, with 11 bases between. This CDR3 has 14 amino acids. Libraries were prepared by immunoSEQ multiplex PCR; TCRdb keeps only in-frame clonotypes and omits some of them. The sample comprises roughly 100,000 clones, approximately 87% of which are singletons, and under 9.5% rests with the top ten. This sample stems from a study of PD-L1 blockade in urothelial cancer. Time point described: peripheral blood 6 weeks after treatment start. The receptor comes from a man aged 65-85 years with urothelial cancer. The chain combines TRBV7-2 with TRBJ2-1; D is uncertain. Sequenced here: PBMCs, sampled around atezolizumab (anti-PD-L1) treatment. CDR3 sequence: CASSLEIALNEQFF. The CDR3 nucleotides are TGTGCCAGCAGCTTAGAGATAGCCCTTAATGAGCAGTTCTTC.